This TCR beta chain is from a study of neurological immune-mediated disorders. In its sample, this clonotype was seen many times. As yet, its antigen is unknown. The making of cDNA relied on 5'RACE with 10-nucleotide random UMIs. Each CDR3 protein gets one entry after TCRdb re-called the 5' RACE reads with MiXCR. The sample lists about 58,000 distinct CDR3 sequences; more than 3% were seen once. Study outcomes and limitations: The level of TCR clonal expansion was highest in patients with HTLV-1-associated myelopathy and lowest in multiple sclerosis, where it fell below the level seen in healthy controls. Phylogenetic grouping placed 18 of 34 multiple sclerosis patients' repertoires in one related-CDR3 cluster, a possible signature.

Trimming at V came to 7 bases and at J to 1 base, leaving 4 bases not matched to a gene. This CDR3 contains 13 residues. Germline V gives CDR1 DFQATT, CDR2 SNEGSKA (reference sequence). The TCR comes from a woman aged 60-75 years with multiple sclerosis. The chain couples TRBV20-1 to TRBJ2-5; 9 nucleotides align to TRBD1. The material sequenced was PBMCs. CDR3 DNA sequence: TGCAGTGTCGACAGGGGGGCCCAAGAGACCCAGTACTTC. Amino acid sequence: CSVDRGAQETQYF.